The 23 T cell receptor beta chains presented below share a single source sample, sequenced in a study of T cells in Graves' hyperthyroidism and ophthalmopathy (dated by TCRdb to about 2019). Libraries were made using multiplex PCR. Reads for this sample came from an Illumina HiSeq 2000. The TCR beta CDR3 regions were amplified from the RNA transcripts. The first round of RT-PCR for the TCR CDR3 was performed with the HTBI primer set and the Qiagen OneStep RT-PCR kit. TCRdb took the public reads, trimmed them with fastp at Q25, ran MiXCR for clone calling and kept in-frame beta chains. One record per CDR3 amino acid sequence lists the most common genes and DNA. Recorded for this sample are approximately 410,000 distinct CDR3 sequences; around 15% of them occurred a single time. The ten largest clones add up to less than 15% of the sample. The sample consisted of blood. The origin of the receptors is a man younger than 30 with Graves' ophthalmopathy.

The V call is TRBV6-1, the J call TRBJ2-7, with TRBD2 identical over 8 bases. This CDR3 has 14 amino acids. Germline V CDR1 and CDR2: MNHNS, SASEGT. Trimming took 4 bases from V and 3 from J; bases not matched to a gene: 5. The DNA of the CDR3 is TGTGCCAGCAGTGTTGTAGCGGGATACTACGAGCAGTACTTC. Its translation is CASSVVAGYYEQYF.

The chain couples TRBV6-1 to TRBJ2-4, with D hard to call. From germline, CDR1 is MNHNS and CDR2 SASEGT. Trimming pared 0 bases from V and 8 bases from J, leaving 11 bases between. The CDR3 has 14 residues. The DNA for the CDR3 is TGTGCCAGCAGTGAAGCGGTGGGCGTGGACATTCAGTACTTC. Residues: CASSEAVGVDIQYF.

The rearrangement links TRBV5-6 to TRBJ1-2; D gene unclear. Germline V lookup: CDR1 SGHDT, CDR2 YYEEEE. This CDR3 has 15 amino acids. The V end lost 5 bases, the J end lost 7 bases, and 21 bases lay between the germline ends. The CDR3 DNA follows: TGTGCCAGCAGTCTCGGACTGGGCACCCTATCTGGCTACACCTTC. Protein product: CASSLGLGTLSGYTF.

Many counts were recorded for this clonotype. This chain joins TRBV30 and TRBJ2-1; TRBD2 agrees at 9 bases. Germline-derived CDR1 and CDR2 are GTSNPN and SVGIG (reference sequence). This CDR3 is built from 13 residues. V lost 4 bases and J lost 4; bases outside the gene matches: 2. The CDR3 DNA reads as TGTGCCTGGACTAGCGGGAATTACAATGAGCAGTTCTTC. Translation: CAWTSGNYNEQFF.

This clonotype has ten or more counts. The J gene is TRBJ2-1, the V gene TRBV3-1; D possibly matches TRBD1 or TRBD2 (5 bases each). The V and J ends lost 4 bases and 6 bases respectively, with 16 bases between them. CDR3 length equals 15 residues. Looked up from germline, CDR1 is LGHDT and CDR2 is YNNKEL (reference sequence). The CDR3 reads CASSPRTGAVNEQFF. Here the CDR3 DNA reads TGTGCCAGCAGCCCGAGGACCGGGGCCGTCAATGAGCAGTTCTTC.

This clonotype was counted ten times or more. The chain employs TRBV14 and TRBJ2-1; D is undetermined. The CDR3 runs 16 residues. Deletions cut 0 bases from V and 10 bases from J, with 19 bases between. CDR1 and CDR2 (germline): SGHDN, FVKESK. The CDR3 reads CASSQELRSPPIEQFF. DNA of the CDR3: TGTGCCAGCAGCCAAGAGCTACGCAGCCCCCCAATAGAGCAGTTCTTC.

V usage is TRBV11-2 and J usage is TRBJ1-6, with 7 nucleotides matching TRBD1. The CDR3 spans 18 residues. The ends lost 0 bases at V and 3 bases at J; junction bases unmatched: 8. CDR1 is SGHAT and CDR2 is FQNNGV in the germline V gene. The CDR3 loop is CASSLDPFRQGYNSPLHF. The DNA of the CDR3 is TGTGCCAGCAGCTTAGACCCTTTTCGACAGGGCTATAATTCACCCCTCCACTTT.

There are many counts of this clonotype. The rearrangement links TRBV5-5 to TRBJ2-5, with D possibly being TRBD1 (5 bases). The CDR3 has 14 residues. Germline lookup yields CDR1 SGHKS and CDR2 YYEKEE (reference sequence). V was shortened by 0 bases and J by 5 bases, with 11 bases between the two germline ends. This CDR3 is CASSLGQGYETQYF. The CDR3 DNA follows: TGTGCCAGCAGCTTGGGGCAGGGATACGAGACCCAGTACTTC.

This clonotype has a count of ten or more. CDR3 DNA sequence: TGCGCCAGCAGCCAAAGACTAGCGGACACTACGGAGCAGTACTTC. This translates into CASSQRLADTTEQYF. This chain links TRBV4-1 with TRBJ2-7; 9 bases line up with TRBD2. Unmatched junction bases numbered 9, after V lost 2 bases and J lost 7 bases. This CDR3 comprises 15 residues. The V gene's germline CDR1 is MGHRA and CDR2 YSYEKL.

This clonotype was seen many times. This chain connects TRBV30 to TRBJ1-1, with D unresolved. Germline V gene sequence: CDR1 GTSNPN, CDR2 SVGIG (reference sequence). The V and J ends lost 5 bases and 4 bases respectively, with 11 bases between them. CDR3 length: 12 residues. CDR3 coding DNA: TGTGCCTGGGACACAGTGGGCACTGAAGCTTTCTTT. Translated, it gives CAWDTVGTEAFF. Full variable domain (outside the CDR3, taken from reference TRBV30 and TRBJ1-1): SQTIHQWPATLVQPVGSPLSLECTVEGTSNPNLYWYRQAAGRGLQLLFYSVGIGQISSEVPQNLSASRPQDRQFILSSKKLLLSDSGFYLCAWDTVGTEAFFGQGTRLTVV.

In the case of this clonotype: Being one base from a much bigger clone, this may be a read error. V gene TRBV12-3 or TRBV12-4 combines with J gene TRBJ2-7, with TRBD1 as a possible D gene (5 bases). V was trimmed by 4 bases and J by 0 bases, leaving 13 bases between them. This CDR3 is 15 amino acids long. CDR3 residues: CASSSYRTGSYEQYF. CDR3 nucleotides: TGTGCCAGCAGTTCCTACAGGACCGGCTCCTACGAGCAGTACTTC.

Many counts were recorded for this clonotype. The CDR3 region is CSAITGLANEQFF. As DNA, the CDR3 is TGCAGTGCTATTACCGGACTAGCCAATGAGCAGTTCTTC. The V and J genes are TRBV20-1 and TRBJ2-1; 8 bases map to TRBD2. The CDR3 contains 13 residues. The V and J ends lost 4 bases and 6 bases, in that order; junction bases with no gene match: 5. CDR1 DFQATT and CDR2 SNEGSKA come from the germline V gene (reference sequence).

The chain is built from TRBV12-3 or TRBV12-4 and TRBJ2-1; D gene uncertain. V lost 5 bases to trimming and J lost 12 bases, with 14 bases between them. This CDR3 region has 12 residues. The CDR3 DNA sequence: TGTGCCAGCAGTCGCCCGGCAATTGGGCAGTTCTTC. Amino acids: CASSRPAIGQFF.

Many counts were recorded for this clonotype. The chain joins TRBV30 to TRBJ1-2; weak D call: TRBD1 (6 bases). Per germline, CDR1 GTSNPN and CDR2 SVGIG (reference sequence). V lost 3 bases, J lost 5 bases, and 25 bases lay in between. CDR3 length equals 17 residues. The CDR3 DNA reads as TGTGCCTGGAGAAGGGGGAGGGAGAAGGTATTTGGTTATGGCTACACCTTC. It translates to CAWRRGREKVFGYGYTF. The full variable domain, rest sourced from reference TRBV30 and TRBJ1-2, is SQTIHQWPATLVQPVGSPLSLECTVEGTSNPNLYWYRQAAGRGLQLLFYSVGIGQISSEVPQNLSASRPQDRQFILSSKKLLLSDSGFYLCAWRRGREKVFGYGYTFGSGTRLTVV.

Worth noting for this clonotype: This may be a read error: a much more frequent sequence differs by one nucleotide. The chain combines TRBV2 with TRBJ2-3; D is possibly TRBD1 (5 bases). The length of the CDR3 is 14 residues. Per the germline V gene, CDR1 is SNHLY and CDR2 is FYNNEI. CDR3 in amino acids: CAGSPRAQTDTQYF. For the CDR3, the DNA is TGTGCCGGCAGTCCCAGGGCCCAGACAGATACGCAGTATTTT.

This clonotype was detected many times. This chain uses TRBV20-1 with TRBJ1-5; D remains ambiguous. The ends were cut back, 0 bases at V and 1 base at J, with 7 bases in the middle. CDR3 size: 14 residues. Germline V gene data show CDR1 as DFQATT and CDR2 as SNEGSKA (reference sequence). CDR3 amino acids: CSAREPSSNQPQHF. The CDR3 DNA reads as TGCAGTGCTAGAGAACCCAGCAGCAATCAGCCCCAGCATTTT.

V usage is TRBV2 and J usage is TRBJ1-4; D call uncertain. Per the germline V gene, CDR1 is SNHLY and CDR2 is FYNNEI. Trimming stripped 6 bases from V and 0 bases from J, with 14 bases between. The CDR3 consists of 16 residues. The CDR3 coding sequence is TGTGCCAGCAGCCGGGCCGTGAGAGCAACTAATGAAAAACTGTTTTTT. This codes for CASSRAVRATNEKLFF.

Ten or more counts support this clonotype. The rearrangement uses TRBV7-6 and TRBJ2-2; 9 bases agree with TRBD2. Germline V CDR1 and CDR2: SGHVS, FNYEAQ. Trimming took 0 bases from V and 2 from J; bases not matched to a gene: 7. The CDR3 is made up of 18 amino acids. CDR3 amino acids: CASSLAGAGGPNTGELFF. In DNA, the CDR3 is TGTGCCAGCAGCTTAGCCGGAGCGGGGGGCCCTAACACCGGGGAGCTGTTTTTT. Full variable domain (rest looked up from reference TRBV7-6 and TRBJ2-2): GAGVSQSPRYKVTKRGQDVALRCDPISGHVSLYWYRQALGQGPEFLTYFNYEAQQDKSGLPNDRFSAERPEGSISTLTIQRTEQRDSAMYRCASSLAGAGGPNTGELFFGEGSRLTVL.

This clonotype was seen many times. The chain recombines TRBV5-1 with TRBJ1-1; TRBD1 might be the D (5 bases). From germline, CDR1 is SGHRS and CDR2 YFSETQ. Deletions cut 2 bases from V and 4 bases from J, with 15 bases between. The CDR3 has 15 residues. The CDR3 nucleotides read TGCGCCAGCAGCTTTGGGGGGACGGCGAGCACTGAAGCTTTCTTT. Amino acid sequence: CASSFGGTASTEAFF.

Only a few counts were recorded for this clonotype. The chain uses TRBV27 and TRBJ2-2, with D tentatively TRBD2 (5 bases). This CDR3 has 15 amino acids. Germline CDR1 reads MNHEY; CDR2 reads SMNVEV (reference sequence). The V gene lost 5 bases and the J gene lost 4 bases, with 14 bases spanning the gap. The CDR3 nucleotides are TGTGCCAGCAGTCGGACGGAGGATACCACCGGGGAGCTGTTTTTT. Translation gives CASSRTEDTTGELFF.

The sample holds many counts of this clonotype. This sequence joins TRBV6-1 and TRBJ1-5; no reliable D call. Per germline, CDR1 MNHNS and CDR2 SASEGT. This CDR3 is 15 amino acids long. Trimming took off 5 bases at V and 2 bases at J, with 13 bases between the two ends. CDR3 amino acids: CASSFSSWGNQPQHF. The DNA of the CDR3 is TGTGCCAGCAGTTTCAGCAGCTGGGGCAATCAGCCCCAGCATTTT.

The chain is built from TRBV24-1 and TRBJ1-2, with 9 bases matching TRBD1. Per the germline V gene, CDR1 is KGHDR and CDR2 is SFDVKD. The V and J ends lost 5 bases and 2 bases, in that order; junction bases with no gene match: 5. The CDR3 has 15 amino acids. The CDR3 region has the DNA TGTGCCACCAGTGTGACGACAGGGGGGAACTATGGCTACACCTTC. Amino acid sequence: CATSVTTGGNYGYTF.

This clonotype was counted at least ten times. The chain has TRBV18 and TRBJ2-3; no clear D. Germline V gene sequence: CDR1 KGHSH, CDR2 LQKENI. The germline V and J ends were trimmed by 2 bases and 0 bases, with 0 bases remaining between them. CDR3 size: 12 residues. CDR3 amino acids: CASSPSTDTQYF. CDR3 nucleotides: TGTGCCAGCTCACCAAGCACAGATACGCAGTATTTT.